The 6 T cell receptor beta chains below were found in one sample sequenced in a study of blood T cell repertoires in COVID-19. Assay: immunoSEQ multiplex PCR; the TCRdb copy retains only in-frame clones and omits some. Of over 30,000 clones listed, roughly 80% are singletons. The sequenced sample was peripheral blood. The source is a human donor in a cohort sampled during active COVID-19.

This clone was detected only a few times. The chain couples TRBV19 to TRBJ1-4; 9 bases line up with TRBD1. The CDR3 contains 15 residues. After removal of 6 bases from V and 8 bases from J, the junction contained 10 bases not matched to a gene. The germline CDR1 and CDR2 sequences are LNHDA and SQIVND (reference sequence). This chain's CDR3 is CASSSSGTGFEKLFF. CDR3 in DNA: TGTGCCAGTAGCAGCTCCGGGACAGGGTTCGAAAAACTGTTTTTT.

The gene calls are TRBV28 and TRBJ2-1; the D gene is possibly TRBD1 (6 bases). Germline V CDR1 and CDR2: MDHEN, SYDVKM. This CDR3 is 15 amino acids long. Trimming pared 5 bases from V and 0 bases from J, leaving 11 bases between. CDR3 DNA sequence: TGTGCCAGCAGTACGGGACACAGCTCCTACAATGAGCAGTTCTTC. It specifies CASSTGHSSYNEQFF. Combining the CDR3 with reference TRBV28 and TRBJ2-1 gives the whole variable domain DVKVTQSSRYLVKRTGEKVFLECVQDMDHENMFWYRQDPGLGLRLIYFSYDVKMKEKGDIPEGYSVSREKKERFSLILESASTNQTSMYLCASSTGHSSYNEQFFGPGTRLTVL.

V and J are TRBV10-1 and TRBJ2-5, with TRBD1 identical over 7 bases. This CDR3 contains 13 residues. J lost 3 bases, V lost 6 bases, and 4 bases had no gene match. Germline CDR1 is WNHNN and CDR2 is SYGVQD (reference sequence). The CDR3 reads CASSQTGKETQYF. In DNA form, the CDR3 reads TGCGCCAGCAGCCAGACAGGGAAAGAGACCCAGTACTTC.

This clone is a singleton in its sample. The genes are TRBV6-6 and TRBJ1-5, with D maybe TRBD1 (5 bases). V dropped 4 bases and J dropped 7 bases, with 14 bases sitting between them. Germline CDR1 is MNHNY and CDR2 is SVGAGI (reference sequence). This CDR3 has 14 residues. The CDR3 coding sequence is TGTGCCAGCAGTTCTCCGAAATCAGGGCAGCCCCAGCATTTT. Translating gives CASSSPKSGQPQHF.

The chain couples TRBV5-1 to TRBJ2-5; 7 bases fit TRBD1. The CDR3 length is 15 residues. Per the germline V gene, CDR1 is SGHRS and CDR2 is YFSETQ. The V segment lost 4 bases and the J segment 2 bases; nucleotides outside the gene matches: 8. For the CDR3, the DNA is TGCGCCAGCAGCGCGGGCAGGGGGTTTCAAGAGACCCAGTACTTC. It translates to CASSAGRGFQETQYF.

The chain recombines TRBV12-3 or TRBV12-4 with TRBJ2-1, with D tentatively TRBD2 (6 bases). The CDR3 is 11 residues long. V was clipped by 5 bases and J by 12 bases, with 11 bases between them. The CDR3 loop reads CASSPGVRQFF. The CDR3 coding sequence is TGTGCCAGCAGTCCGGGGGTTAGGCAGTTCTTC.